The 10 T cell receptor beta chains reported below all come from one sample, sequenced in a study of human T cells and chemical hapten exposure. The authors' total RNA extraction used unfractionated whole blood. TCRdb recomputed calls from the 5' RACE reads with MiXCR, one row per CDR3 protein. This table holds 110,000 or so distinct CDR3 sequences, approximately 20% found once. All receptors derive from a human donor in good health.

This clonotype was seen only a few times. This chain connects TRBV28 to TRBJ1-6; 12 nucleotides line up with TRBD1. V shed 10 bases, J shed 7 bases, and the junction held 17 bases outside the gene matches. In germline, CDR1 is MDHEN, CDR2 SYDVKM. The CDR3 loop spans 18 amino acids. CDR3 bases: TGTGCCACCTCCCCCGTCCCGGGACAGGGGGCCGGGAATTCACCCCTCCACTTT. Its translation: CATSPVPGQGAGNSPLHF.

This clonotype was seen only a few times. This chain joins TRBV5-6 and TRBJ2-7; 10 bases fit TRBD1. Trimming took 3 bases from V and 4 from J; bases not matched to a gene: 10. Germline lookup yields CDR1 SGHDT and CDR2 YYEEEE. The CDR3 runs to 16 residues. The CDR3 is CASSSYSRDRGYEQYF. Written as DNA, the CDR3 is TGTGCCAGCAGCTCCTATTCCCGGGACAGGGGTTACGAGCAGTACTTC.

The chain combines TRBV14 with TRBJ1-6, with D possibly matching TRBD1 (5 bases). V was pared by 2 bases and J by 6 bases, with 11 bases between. Germline V gene data show CDR1 as SGHDN and CDR2 as FVKESK. The CDR3 has 15 residues. The CDR3 DNA reads TGTGCCAGCAGCCAATTTTCAGGGCGTAATTCACCCCTCCACTTT. Amino acids: CASSQFSGRNSPLHF.

This chain uses TRBV28 with TRBJ2-2; TRBD1 agrees at 7 bases. Trimming at V came to 6 bases and at J to 0 bases, leaving 7 bases not matched to a gene. This CDR3 is built from 16 residues. Germline lookup yields CDR1 MDHEN and CDR2 SYDVKM. The CDR3 region has the DNA TGTGCCAGCAGCCCCCGACAGGGTACGAACACCGGGGAGCTGTTTTTT. Its translation is CASSPRQGTNTGELFF.

This clonotype appeared a few times. The V call is TRBV18, the J call TRBJ2-1, with 13 bases matching TRBD2. Trimming at V came to 4 bases and at J to 7 bases, leaving 13 bases not matched to a gene. CDR3 length: 18 residues. Germline V CDR1 and CDR2: KGHSH, LQKENI. The CDR3 reads CASSLLDKGLAGTNEQFF. The CDR3 region has the DNA TGTGCCAGCTCACTCCTGGATAAGGGACTAGCGGGAACTAATGAGCAGTTCTTC.

This clonotype was recorded a few times. The chain employs TRBV28 and TRBJ1-5; D not resolved. V lost 8 bases to trimming and J lost 1 base, with 15 bases between them. Germline V gives CDR1 MDHEN, CDR2 SYDVKM. The CDR3 covers 15 residues. The DNA of the CDR3 is TGTGCCAGCCGACCCCGGATAGGGAGCAATCAGCCCCAGCATTTT. Its translation is CASRPRIGSNQPQHF.

The genes are TRBV18 and TRBJ1-3; tentatively, D is TRBD1 (6 bases). The germline V gene has CDR1 KGHSH and CDR2 LQKENI. The CDR3 has 16 residues. With 3 bases removed from V and 0 bases from J, the gap between germline ends came to 12 bases. The CDR3 coding sequence is TGTGCCAGCTCACCCGAGACAGGACGCTCTGGAAACACCATATATTTT. Translated, it gives CASSPETGRSGNTIYF.

The rearrangement uses TRBV6-5 and TRBJ2-3; TRBD2 aligns across 11 bases. The germline V gene encodes CDR1 MNHEY and CDR2 SVGAGI. The junction had 3 bases not matched to a gene; V was cut back by 5 bases and J by 5 bases. The CDR3 totals 14 residues. Here the CDR3 DNA reads TGTGCCAGCAGTCAGGGGACTAGCGGAGATACGCAGTATTTT. Translated: CASSQGTSGDTQYF.

This clonotype was seen a handful of times. The chain combines TRBV29-1 with TRBJ1-2; D is unclear. The length of the CDR3 is 10 residues. V gave up 7 bases and J gave up 7 bases, with 10 bases separating them. The germline V gene encodes CDR1 SQVTM and CDR2 ANQGSEA. In DNA, the CDR3 is TGCAGCGCTGACGCGTCTGGCTACACCTTC. Translating gives CSADASGYTF.

The chain couples TRBV11-1 to TRBJ2-5; D gene unclear. The CDR3 sequence is 14 residues long. V lost 2 bases, J lost 5 bases, and 12 bases lay in between. Germline loops: CDR1 SGHAT, CDR2 FQDESV (reference sequence). The CDR3 bases are TGTGCCAGCAGCTTATCCCGATCAATGGAGACCCAGTACTTC. It is translated as CASSLSRSMETQYF.